The sequence of this TCR beta chain was determined in a study of blood T cell repertoires in COVID-19. Background on the study: The United States, Italy and Spain provided the acute and convalescent COVID-19 samples. PBMCs, B-cell-depleted T cells, or T cells were the source of the cDNA or gDNA that made up the material.

Under the authors' procedure: Scientists estimated how many nucleated cells there were by amplifying reference gene primers. The table came from immunoSEQ multiplex PCR; TCRdb's copy has only in-frame clones and leaves some out. The DNA gave D and trimming, while V, J and clone size come from that table. The sample holds some 170,000 clones, over 80% seen once. The germline CDR1 and CDR2 sequences are SGHVS and FQNEAQ. The CDR3 sequence is 15 residues long. The ends were cut back, 5 bases at V and 11 bases at J, with 19 bases in the middle. V is TRBV7-8 and J is TRBJ1-6; maybe TRBD1 (6 bases). The sequence derives from an elderly woman with active or convalescent COVID-19. The specimen sequenced was peripheral blood. CDR3 amino acids: CASSLKKGQGPPLHF. DNA for the CDR3: TGTGCCAGCAGCCTGAAAAAGGGTCAGGGGCCACCCCTCCACTTT.